This is a list of T cell receptor beta chains from one sample in a study of blood T cells in healthy people across ages. TCRdb reprocessed the 5' RACE reads via MiXCR and lists one record per CDR3 protein. Among about 1.8 million distinct CDR3 sequences listed, roughly 49% were seen once. The sample comprised blood. The source is a woman aged 40-49 years in good health. The CDR3 runs from the conserved cysteine through the conserved F or W. The order of the fields is V gene, J gene, CDR3 protein.

v_call: TRBV2; j_call: TRBJ2-5; cdr3_aa: CARGDETQYF
v_call: TRBV9; j_call: TRBJ1-2; cdr3_aa: CASSVGGSGHGYTF
v_call: TRBV20-1; j_call: -; cdr3_aa: CSGNGRGAYEQYF
v_call: TRBV10-3; j_call: TRBJ2-7; cdr3_aa: CAISEYLRTGSYEQYF
v_call: TRBV6-1; j_call: TRBJ2-7; cdr3_aa: CASTSPNYNEQYF
v_call: TRBV6-6; j_call: TRBJ2-3; cdr3_aa: CASSPGTSISPDTQYF
v_call: TRBV19; j_call: TRBJ2-1; cdr3_aa: CASSPLNGGVRGNNEQFF
v_call: TRBV5-5; j_call: -; cdr3_aa: CASSLNLPYEQYF
v_call: TRBV7-2; j_call: TRBJ1-5; cdr3_aa: CASSLDSMEKPQHF
v_call: TRBV7-2; j_call: TRBJ2-3; cdr3_aa: CASSHTSRTDTQYF